This T cell receptor (beta chain) was sequenced during a study of blood T cells in healthy people across ages. A sample-barcoded 5' primer and a J-beta primer mix were used in a second PCR of roughly 6 to 12 cycles. TCRdb independently ran MiXCR on the 5' RACE reads; one entry per CDR3 protein. The sample has fewer than 600,000 distinct CDR3 sequences; about 28% are singletons. The V and J ends lost 0 bases and 0 bases respectively, with 12 bases between them. The germline gives CDR1 LGHNA, CDR2 YNFKEQ. The CDR3 extends over 16 amino acids. This clonotype appeared a few times. Healthy Caucasians from Russia aged about 6 to 100 served as donors. These data are also associated with another study on T cells of mothers and their children. That paper notes: Similar effects of thymic selection on TCR recombination output were recorded in related and unrelated pairs.

Sequencing was carried out using blood. This TCR was recovered from a boy aged 2-9 years in good health. The gene calls are TRBV4-2 and TRBJ2-7, with TRBD2 as a possible D gene (5 bases). The CDR3 protein is CASSQDFSGSSYEQYF. DNA for the CDR3: TGTGCCAGCAGCCAAGATTTCTCGGGAAGCTCCTACGAGCAGTACTTC.